This T cell receptor beta chain was recovered during a study of T cell clonality in common variable immunodeficiency. This clone was seen repeatedly, ten times or more. Its antigen is unidentified. The sequenced fragment ends 3 residues before the CDR3 boundary, so the rest is inferred from the germline J gene. Study-wide points: Common variable immunodeficiency TCR beta sequences reportedly had fewer deletions and N-nucleotide insertions.

CDR1 and CDR2 from the germline V gene are LNHDA and SQIVND (reference sequence). The CDR3 is made up of 16 amino acids. V lost 7 bases and J 0 bases, leaving 15 bases between the germline ends. Sequencing input was equivalent genomic DNA from CVID and controls. Sequencing used immunoSEQ multiplex PCR; TCRdb keeps in-frame clones, though not all of them. The record shows 25,000 to 30,000 clones for this sample, with no singletons present. The genes are TRBV19 and TRBJ2-2, with a possible D match to TRBD1 (6 bases). Input material: peripheral blood mononuclear cells. This receptor was obtained from a human donor with common variable immunodeficiency. Here the CDR3 reads CASNPAGQTNTGELFF. The CDR3 bases that were read are TGTGCCAGTAACCCCGCCGGACAGACGAACACCGGGGAG.